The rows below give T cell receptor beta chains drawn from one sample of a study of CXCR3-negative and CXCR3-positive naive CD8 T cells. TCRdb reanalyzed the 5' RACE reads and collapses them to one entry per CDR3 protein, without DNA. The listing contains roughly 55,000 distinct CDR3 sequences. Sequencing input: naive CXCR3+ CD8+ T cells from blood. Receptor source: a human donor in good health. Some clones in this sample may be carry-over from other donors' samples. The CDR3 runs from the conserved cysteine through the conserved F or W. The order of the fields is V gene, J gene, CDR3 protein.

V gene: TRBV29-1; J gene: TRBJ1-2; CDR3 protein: CSVDSRGGYTF
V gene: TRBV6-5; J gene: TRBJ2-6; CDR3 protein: CASSYSSGYSNVLTF
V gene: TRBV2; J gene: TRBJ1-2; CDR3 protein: CASSQDLLDYGYTF
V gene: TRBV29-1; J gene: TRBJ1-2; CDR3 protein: CSVEALRDRDETNYGYTF
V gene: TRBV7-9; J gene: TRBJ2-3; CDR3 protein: CASSSSLDSGLRDTQYF
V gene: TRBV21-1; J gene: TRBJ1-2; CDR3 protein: CASNLNRDPSVYGYTF
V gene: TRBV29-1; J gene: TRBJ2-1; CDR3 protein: CSALRPASYNEQFF
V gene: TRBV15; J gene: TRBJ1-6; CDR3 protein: CATSTESLTASPLHF
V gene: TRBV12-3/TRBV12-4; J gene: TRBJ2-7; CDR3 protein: CASSLDGTEAYEQYF
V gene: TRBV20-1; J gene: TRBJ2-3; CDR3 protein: CSARDLDRGDTQYF
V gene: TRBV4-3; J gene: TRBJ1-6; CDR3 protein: CASSQDGSLGNSPLHF
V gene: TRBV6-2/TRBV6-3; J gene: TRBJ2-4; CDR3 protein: CASSYAKTAPRNIQYF
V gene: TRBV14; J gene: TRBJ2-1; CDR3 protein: CASSQHKQGPFGNNEQFF
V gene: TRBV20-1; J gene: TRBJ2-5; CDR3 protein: CSARTGGVFETQYF
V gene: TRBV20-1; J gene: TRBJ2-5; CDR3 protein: CSARDRSGQETQYF
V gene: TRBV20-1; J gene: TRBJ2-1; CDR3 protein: CSARDLRTSGAYNEQFF
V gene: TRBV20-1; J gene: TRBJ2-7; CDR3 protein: CSARDVWGQEYEQYF
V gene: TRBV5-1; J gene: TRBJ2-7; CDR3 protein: CASSSGGHYEQYF
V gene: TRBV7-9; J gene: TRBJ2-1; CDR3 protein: CASSLVWNEQFF
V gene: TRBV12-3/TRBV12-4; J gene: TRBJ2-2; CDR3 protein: CASSPRQGGHTGELFF
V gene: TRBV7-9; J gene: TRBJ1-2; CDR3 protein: CASSGGNYGYTF
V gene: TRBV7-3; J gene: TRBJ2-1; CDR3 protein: CASGPPQNNNEQFF
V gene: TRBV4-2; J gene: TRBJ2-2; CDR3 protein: CASGKGNTGELFF
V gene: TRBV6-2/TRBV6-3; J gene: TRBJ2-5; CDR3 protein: CASSYSGQKETQYF
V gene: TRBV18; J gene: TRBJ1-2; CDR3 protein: CASSPDPRVYGYTF
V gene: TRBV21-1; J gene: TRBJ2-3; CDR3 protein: CASSKLLHTDTQYF
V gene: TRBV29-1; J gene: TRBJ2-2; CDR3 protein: CSVGGGTGGAITGELFF
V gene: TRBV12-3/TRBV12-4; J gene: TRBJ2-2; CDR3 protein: CASVADAPNTGELFF
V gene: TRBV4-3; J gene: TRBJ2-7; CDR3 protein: CASSQDHEGYEQYF
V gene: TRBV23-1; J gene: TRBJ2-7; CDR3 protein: CASSPVRDRPYEQYF
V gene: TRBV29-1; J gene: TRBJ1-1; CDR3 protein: CSVDKQGAAEAFF
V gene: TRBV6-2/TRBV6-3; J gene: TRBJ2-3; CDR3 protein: CASSYYDRDLGGDTQYF
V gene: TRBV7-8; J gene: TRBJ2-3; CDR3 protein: CASSPTPGTGPTDTQYF
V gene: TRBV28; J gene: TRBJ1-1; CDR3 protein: CASRSPVTGGVIGYTEAFF
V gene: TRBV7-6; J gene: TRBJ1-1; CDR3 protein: CASSLDIGGQGVGFRF
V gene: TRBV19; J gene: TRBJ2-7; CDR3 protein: CATSARSYEQYF
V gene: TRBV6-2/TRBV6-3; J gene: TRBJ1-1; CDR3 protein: CASRHGGAVEAFF
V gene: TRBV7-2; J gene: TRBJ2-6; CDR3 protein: CASSRRDSGANVLTF
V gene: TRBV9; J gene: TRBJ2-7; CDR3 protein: CASSTRDFPTYEQYF
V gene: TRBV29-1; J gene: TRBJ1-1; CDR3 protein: CSVSQGASAEAFF
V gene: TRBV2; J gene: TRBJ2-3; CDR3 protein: CASSESAADTQYF